This record concerns one T cell receptor beta chain sequence. Its antigen is not known. J was trimmed by 4 bases and V by 4 bases; bases with no gene match: 10. The CDR3 sequence is 16 residues long. The germline V gene has CDR1 MDHEN and CDR2 SYDVKM. This sample was taken from a study of cytomegalovirus exposure and HLA in healthy donors. Whole-study findings and limits: Whilst most TCR sequences proved rare, a subset of public TCRs occurred across many donors.

This PCR relied on a set of 60 Vbeta primers and 13 Jbeta primers. The assay was immunoSEQ multiplex PCR, and TCRdb's table has in-frame clones only and misses some. The sample has tens of thousands of clones, roughly 74% seen once. The receptor's source is a man in his forties or fifties in good health and CMV-seronegative. Sample: PBMCs. The chain combines TRBV28 with TRBJ1-1; 9 bases match TRBD1. The DNA for the CDR3 is TGTGCCAGCAGTTCTCGTCCCGGGACAGGGATCACTGAAGCTTTCTTT. This gives the protein CASSSRPGTGITEAFF.